These T cell receptor beta chains were read from a single sample in a study of blood T cell repertoires in COVID-19. Clones were sequenced by immunoSEQ multiplex PCR, and TCRdb holds only the in-frame ones, with some missing. The sample contains about 270,000 clones, approximately 89% of which appear only once. Sample: PBMCs or T cells enriched from blood (not recorded which). These receptors were obtained from a man between 40 and 49 years old who had been exposed to COVID-19. The conserved cysteine and the conserved F or W are not part of the CDR3 here.

cdr3_aa	v_call	j_call	cdr3_length
ASSLFLPGLAPNEQF	TRBV11-2	TRBJ2-1	15
ASSQATRSSYEQY	TRBV14	TRBJ2-7	13
ASKTDPAGDQPQH	TRBV27	TRBJ1-5	13
ASSLEYQENTEAF	TRBV11-2	TRBJ1-1	13
ASSPSELGAGSYNEQF	TRBV18	TRBJ2-1	16
ASSLQGFNEQF	TRBV12-3/TRBV12-4	TRBJ2-1	11
ASSFFPNQPQH	TRBV27	TRBJ1-5	11
AALSNNYGYT	TRBV30	TRBJ1-2	10
ASNEGARTGELF	TRBV28	TRBJ2-2	12
ATSGQGARLSTGELF	TRBV24-1	TRBJ2-2	15
ASSRAGGDQPQH	TRBV3-1/TRBV3-2	TRBJ1-5	12
ASSILPGQGAGGYT	TRBV19	TRBJ1-2	14
SAKGETQY	TRBV20-1	TRBJ2-5	8
ATTKEYGEGSNTEAF	TRBV7-9	TRBJ1-1	15
ASSLTENQPQH	TRBV12-3/TRBV12-4	TRBJ1-5	11
ASSLVGQYTGELF	TRBV5-6	TRBJ2-2	13
ASSSTGKGNEKLF	TRBV7-9	TRBJ1-4	13
ASSPGGEGYT	TRBV27	TRBJ1-2	10
ASSLSLRSSYEQY	TRBV7-2	TRBJ2-7	13
ASSSGDSNQPQH	TRBV9	TRBJ1-5	12
ASSLLGAGDYEQY	TRBV5-6	TRBJ2-7	13
ASSRGTPGDQPQH	TRBV7-9	TRBJ1-5	13
ASSSPSKGRTQGNNEQF	TRBV7-9	TRBJ2-1	17
ASSLIQGETQY	TRBV7-2	TRBJ2-5	11
ASRYSSGSEHEQY	TRBV6-5	TRBJ2-7	13
ASSLEVYNRGSTVSEQY	TRBV5-4	TRBJ2-7	17
ASSQSPYEQY	TRBV27	TRBJ2-7	10
ASSNTGTVTDTQY	TRBV6-5	TRBJ2-3	13
ASKPGTGGKEGYGYT	TRBV28	TRBJ1-2	15
ASSVGLAGHPSSYEQY	TRBV5-1	TRBJ2-7	16
ASRLLAPSHTGELF	TRBV28	TRBJ2-2	14
ASGTGIGELF	TRBV25-1	TRBJ2-2	10
ASSPLRGQGASEAF	TRBV27	TRBJ1-1	14
ASSLGGIGADIISPLH	TRBV7-2	TRBJ1-6	16
ASRGQRNQPQH	TRBV28	TRBJ1-5	11
ASSAAGSFNYGYT	TRBV10-2	TRBJ1-2	13
ASSQDRVAGVLNEQY	TRBV4-2	TRBJ2-7	15
ASSLDVGRNEQF	TRBV28	TRBJ2-1	12
ATSPRTSGPSGEQF	TRBV15	TRBJ2-1	14
ASSPWDSITEAF	TRBV28	TRBJ1-1	12
ASSPLRSSNTGELF	TRBV18	TRBJ2-2	14
AISESKGLTQNSPLH	TRBV10-3	TRBJ1-6	15
ASSGPGTGILNTEAF	TRBV6-1	TRBJ1-1	15
ASSESFSNQPQH	TRBV2	TRBJ1-5	12
ASSPQTRDEQF	TRBV7-2	TRBJ2-1	11
ASTSQGYEQY	TRBV28	TRBJ2-7	10
ASSSARGESPLH	TRBV6-5	TRBJ1-6	12
ASSQLGTGDHYGYT	TRBV16	TRBJ1-2	14
ASSPVGLSGRADEQF	TRBV7-2	TRBJ2-1	15
ASRSLYAGEAFGEQY	TRBV28	TRBJ2-7	15
ASSGLAGEWVEQF	TRBV5-4	TRBJ2-1	13
ASSVAGDMNTEAF	TRBV9	TRBJ1-1	13